This entry lists 17 T cell receptor beta chains sequenced from one sample in a study of OX40 agonist ivuxolimab in advanced cancers. Using immunoSEQ multiplex PCR, the repertoire was profiled, and TCRdb retains in-frame clones only, with some absent. The sample gives 65,000 to 80,000 clones, approximately 87% of which show up once; approximately 0.68% is in the top ten. The sample consisted of CD4+ or CD8+ T cells sorted from blood, taken in a trial of the OX40 agonist ivuxolimab. The receptor set was obtained from an adult with an advanced solid tumor such as melanoma, head and neck, liver or kidney cancer.

The chain carries TRBV4-3 and TRBJ2-5; D gene unclear. Germline CDR1 LGHNA, CDR2 YSLEER. The length of the CDR3 is 14 residues. Deletions cut 3 bases from V and 5 bases from J, with 13 bases between. CDR3: CASSHDGRSETQYF. CDR3 coding DNA: TGCGCCAGCAGCCACGATGGCAGATCCGAGACCCAGTACTTC.

This clone was recorded only once. This chain joins TRBV27 and TRBJ2-3; D is ambiguous. The germline V gene encodes CDR1 MNHEY and CDR2 SMNVEV (reference sequence). This CDR3 spans 14 amino acids. Trimming took 5 bases from V and 4 from J, leaving 13 bases between them. Here the CDR3 DNA reads TGTGCCAGCAGTCTCACATGGGCGGCAGATACGCAGTATTTT. This encodes CASSLTWAADTQYF.

The rearrangement links TRBV6-5 to TRBJ2-2; D remains ambiguous. V lost 7 bases, J lost 4 bases, and 13 bases lay in between. CDR3 length equals 14 residues. CDR1 is MNHEY and CDR2 is SVGAGI in the germline V gene. CDR3 coding DNA: TGTGCCAGCAAAAGAATAGCTTCCACCGGGGAGCTGTTTTTT. As protein: CASKRIASTGELFF.

In its sample, this clone was seen a few times. The rearrangement joins TRBV4-3 to TRBJ1-4; 7 bases fit TRBD1. After removal of 2 bases from V and 8 bases from J, the junction contained 8 bases not matched to a gene. The CDR3 runs 15 residues. The germline gives CDR1 LGHNA, CDR2 YSLEER. CDR3 region: CASSQRTGAREKLFF. CDR3 DNA sequence: TGCGCCAGCAGCCAAAGGACAGGCGCCCGGGAAAAACTGTTTTTT.

The chain joins TRBV11-2 to TRBJ2-1; D may be TRBD2 (7 bases). The V and J ends lost 3 bases and 4 bases respectively, with 13 bases between them. CDR3 size: 15 residues. Germline V lookup: CDR1 SGHAT, CDR2 FQNNGV. In nucleotides, the CDR3 is TGTGCCAGCAGCTTTGGGGGGGCAGGGTACAATGAGCAGTTCTTC. Protein product: CASSFGGAGYNEQFF.

This sequence joins TRBV7-3 and TRBJ2-3, with 9 bases identical to TRBD2. The CDR3 is 15 amino acids. The junction had 4 bases not matched to a gene; V was cut back by 5 bases and J by 1 base. CDR1 is SGHTA and CDR2 is FQGTGA in the germline V gene. CDR3 loop: CASSPRGGGTDTQYF. CDR3 bases: TGTGCCAGCAGCCCGCGGGGGGGCGGCACAGATACGCAGTATTTT.

The genes are TRBV19 and TRBJ1-4; D is perhaps TRBD1 (5 bases). This CDR3 is built from 14 residues. V shed 7 bases and J shed 5 bases, with 14 bases lying between them. Per germline, CDR1 LNHDA and CDR2 SQIVND (reference sequence). CDR3 DNA sequence: TGTGCCAGTAATCGGGGACGAGAGAATGAAAAACTGTTTTTT. Residues: CASNRGRENEKLFF.

This clone showed up just once. The chain couples TRBV5-5 to TRBJ2-2, with D maybe TRBD1 (5 bases). V was clipped by 5 bases and J by 2 bases, with 10 bases between them. Germline CDR1 reads SGHKS; CDR2 reads YYEKEE (reference sequence). The CDR3 is 14 amino acids. CDR3 sequence reads: CASRVRVNTGELFF. The CDR3 DNA follows: TGTGCCAGCAGGGTCAGGGTAAACACCGGGGAGCTGTTTTTT.

This sequence joins TRBV6-5 and TRBJ1-2; D ambiguous. The CDR3 runs to 13 residues. CDR1 and CDR2 (germline): MNHEY, SVGAGI. The V end lost 5 bases, the J end lost 2 bases, and 9 bases lay between the germline ends. The CDR3 sequence: CASSVSGNYGYTF. The CDR3 region has the DNA TGTGCCAGCAGTGTATCAGGAAACTATGGCTACACCTTC.

The rearrangement joins TRBV4-3 to TRBJ2-7; 8 nucleotides match TRBD1. CDR1 is LGHNA and CDR2 is YSLEER in the germline V gene. J lost 4 bases, V lost 2 bases, and 10 bases had no gene match. The CDR3 length is 16 residues. DNA for the CDR3: TGCGCCAGCAGCCAAACACGACAGGGGCTAATATACGAGCAGTACTTC. Translation gives CASSQTRQGLIYEQYF.

This clone was counted a single time. The chain has TRBV5-1 and TRBJ2-5; a weak D match, TRBD2 (5 bases). This CDR3 spans 15 amino acids. CDR1 is SGHRS and CDR2 is YFSETQ in the germline V gene. Trimming pared 0 bases from V and 5 bases from J, leaving 14 bases between. As DNA, the CDR3 is TGCGCCAGCAGCTTGGCTGATGTCCCGGGGGAGACCCAGTACTTC. It yields the protein CASSLADVPGETQYF. The full variable domain, its missing parts supplied by reference TRBV5-1 and TRBJ2-5, is KAGVTQTPRYLIKTRGQQVTLSCSPISGHRSVSWYQQTPGQGLQFLFEYFSETQRNKGNFPGRFSGRQFSNSRSEMNVSTLELGDSALYLCASSLADVPGETQYFGPGTRLLVL.

The J gene is TRBJ1-4, the V gene TRBV1. TRBV1 corresponds to a pseudogene. This CDR3 region has 16 residues. This CDR3 reads CTSSQEVARHNEKLFF. The CDR3 nucleotides are TGCACCAGCAGCCAAGAAGTAGCGCGGCACAATGAAAAACTGTTTTTT.

The DNA of the CDR3 is TGTGCCAGCACTAGGGAGACAGGGGGCACTGAAGCTTTCTTT. As protein: CASTRETGGTEAFF. The chain links TRBV2 to TRBJ1-1; 9 bases align to TRBD1. From germline, CDR1 is SNHLY and CDR2 FYNNEI. This CDR3 spans 14 amino acids. V lost 7 bases, J lost 4 bases, and 7 bases stayed unmatched.

V usage is TRBV5-8 and J usage is TRBJ2-1; D is undetermined. V was clipped by 1 base and J by 8 bases, with 16 bases between them. The length of the CDR3 is 15 residues. Germline V gene sequence: CDR1 SGHTS, CDR2 YDEGEE. CDR3 sequence reads: CASSLSWAGGDEQFF. The DNA for the CDR3 is TGTGCCAGCAGCTTGAGTTGGGCAGGTGGGGATGAGCAGTTCTTC.

V gene TRBV4-2 combines with J gene TRBJ2-6, with unresolved D. Germline V gives CDR1 LGHNA, CDR2 YNFKEQ. This CDR3 contains 16 residues. Trimming cost V 4 bases and J 0 bases, with 10 bases left between them. The CDR3 here is CASSPRLTSGANVLTF. CDR3 nucleotides: TGTGCCAGCAGCCCCCGACTGACCTCTGGGGCCAACGTCCTGACTTTC.

The chain employs TRBV5-5 and TRBJ1-4; 7 bases align to TRBD1. V shed 5 bases and J 5 bases; nucleotides not matched to a gene: 6. The V gene's germline CDR1 is SGHKS and CDR2 YYEKEE (reference sequence). The CDR3 length is 14 residues. The CDR3 is CASRPDRQNEKLFF. DNA for the CDR3: TGTGCCAGCAGACCGGACAGGCAGAATGAAAAACTGTTTTTT.

The CDR3 sequence: CASSALSRGGAYNEQFF. CDR3 in DNA: TGTGCCAGCAGCGCTCTTTCTAGGGGGGGCGCCTACAATGAGCAGTTCTTC. The chain joins TRBV7-3 to TRBJ2-1, with D perhaps matching TRBD2 (7 bases). Germline V lookup: CDR1 SGHTA, CDR2 FQGTGA. The V end was cut by 5 bases, the J end by 2 bases, with 19 bases between. The CDR3 is 17 residues long.